Listed below are T cell receptor beta chains from one sample, sequenced in a study of CD8+ T cells in alopecia areata. Profiling relied on immunoSEQ multiplex PCR, and the TCRdb table lists in-frame clones only, not all of them. The sample shows under 150,000 clones, roughly 58% of them seen only once. Sequencing was carried out using CD8+ T cells sorted from blood. The source of these receptors is a human donor in good health. CDR3s include the opening cysteine and the closing phenylalanine or tryptophan. The D gene is left open where the match is weak. Expanded clones get a size class; other rows say once, few or many, or leave the size out.

15	.	TRBD1	TRBJ2-2	TRBV29-1	TGCAGCGCTTCTGGGCAACAGGGGGGTATCGGGGAGCTGTTTTTT	CSASGQQGGIGELFF
15	.	TRBD1	TRBJ1-5	TRBV5-6	TGTGCCAGCAGCGCCGGGACAGGGGCCAATCAGCCCCAGCATTTT	CASSAGTGANQPQHF
12	.	.	TRBJ2-7	TRBV15	TGTGCCACCGGGTACGGGGGCTACGAGCAGTACTTC	CATGYGGYEQYF
15	few	TRBD1	TRBJ2-2	TRBV2	TGTGCCAGCAGTGTACGGACAGGGCCGAACGGGGAGCTGTTTTTT	CASSVRTGPNGELFF
15	.	.	TRBJ2-1	TRBV4-2	TGTGCCAGCAGCCAAGGACCTAGTTATAACTATGAGCAGTTCTTC	CASSQGPSYNYEQFF
14	.	.	TRBJ2-1	TRBV5-1	TGCGCCAGCATAGCGGATCCGTCCTACAATGAGCAGTTCTTC	CASIADPSYNEQFF
15	.	TRBD2	TRBJ2-5	TRBV5-1	TGCGCCAGCAGCTTGTGGCTAGCGGATCAAGAGACCCAGTACTTC	CASSLWLADQETQYF
14	.	.	TRBJ2-7	TRBV5-6	TGTGCCAGCAGCTCCAATCCCCTCTCAGGCGAGCAGTACTTC	CASSSNPLSGEQYF
13	.	.	TRBJ2-7	TRBV5-1	TGCGCCAGCAGTTATGGAATCTCCTACGAGCAGTACTTC	CASSYGISYEQYF
16	.	TRBD1	TRBJ2-7	TRBV6-6	TGTGCCAGCAAACCAAACTGGGACAGGGCAAACTACGAGCAGTACTTC	CASKPNWDRANYEQYF
12	.	TRBD1	TRBJ1-2	TRBV25-1	TGTGCCAGCAGTGAATGGGACAGTGGCTACACCTTC	CASSEWDSGYTF
15	.	.	TRBJ1-5	TRBV6-1	TGTGCCTCCCGTGGGGGGGCTGATAGCAATCAGCCCCAGCATTTT	CASRGGADSNQPQHF
15	.	TRBD1	TRBJ1-4	TRBV7-9	TGTGCCAGCAGCTTACCGGCAGGGGGGTATGAAAAACTGTTTTTT	CASSLPAGGYEKLFF
14	few	.	TRBJ2-5	TRBV15	TGTGCCACCAGCAGAGAAAGGTCCCGAGAGACCCAGTACTTC	CATSRERSRETQYF
14	.	.	TRBJ2-7	TRBV7-9	TGTGCCAGCAGACCCGACTCGAGCTCCTACGAGCAGTACTTC	CASRPDSSSYEQYF
14	.	.	TRBJ1-2	TRBV30	TGTGCCTGGAGGGAGGCGATGGGGTTTGGTGGCTACACCTTC	CAWREAMGFGGYTF
14	many	.	TRBJ2-1	TRBV9	TGTGCCAGCAGCCCAAACCCTAGTTCGGGTGAGCAGTTCTTC	CASSPNPSSGEQFF
14	.	.	TRBJ2-5	TRBV4-1	TGCGCCAGCAGCCAAGATTCAGGGGGGGAGACCCAGTACTTC	CASSQDSGGETQYF
16	.	.	TRBJ2-7	TRBV29-1	TGCAGCGTTGAAACCCCTATCCAGGGTTCGGGTTACGGGCAGTACTTC	CSVETPIQGSGYGQYF
13	.	.	TRBJ2-7	TRBV5-1	TGCGCCAGCAGCTTGACGGGAGCCTACGAGCAGTACTTC	CASSLTGAYEQYF
14	.	.	TRBJ1-3	TRBV29-1	TGCAGCGTTGGGCCCCGTGACTCTGGAAACACCATATATTTT	CSVGPRDSGNTIYF
14	.	TRBD1	TRBJ2-3	TRBV25-1	TGTGCCGGTTCTTCGGGACAGGGCGTAGATACGCAGTATTTT	CAGSSGQGVDTQYF
14	.	.	TRBJ2-5	TRBV6-5	TGTGCCAGCAGTTCGGACTTGAGGGGTGGGACCCAGTACTTC	CASSSDLRGGTQYF
11	.	.	TRBJ2-7	TRBV29-1	TGCAGCGTCCGGAGCTACGGCGAGCAGTACTTC	CSVRSYGEQYF
15	.	.	TRBJ1-1	TRBV30	TGTGCCTGGAGTGCCCCTGACAGTTCTTACACTGAAGCTTTCTTT	CAWSAPDSSYTEAFF
13	.	.	TRBJ2-7	TRBV29-1	TGCAGCGTTGAAAGGGGTATTAGCCACGAGCAGTACTTC	CSVERGISHEQYF
13	medium-sized	.	TRBJ2-3	TRBV4-1	TGCGCCAGCAGCCAACGGGGCACAGATACGCAGTATTTT	CASSQRGTDTQYF
19	.	.	TRBJ2-6	TRBV27	TGTGCCAGCACCCCCCTGCGTGACAGAAGGATCTCTGGGGCCAACGTCCTGACTTTC	CASTPLRDRRISGANVLTF
14	.	.	TRBJ2-7	TRBV9	TGTGCCAGCAGCGTAGACCCAGCAGGATACGAGCAGTACTTC	CASSVDPAGYEQYF
13	.	.	TRBJ2-7	TRBV2	TGTGCCAGCGGACGTACAGGACCCTACGAGCAGTACTTC	CASGRTGPYEQYF
15	.	.	TRBJ2-5	TRBV4-2	TGTGCCAGCAGCCAGCTTGGGCAGGCCTTAGAGACCCAGTACTTC	CASSQLGQALETQYF
12	.	.	TRBJ2-2	TRBV7-9	TGTGCCAGCAGCTTTGGAACCGGGGAGCTGTTTTTT	CASSFGTGELFF
15	.	TRBD2	TRBJ2-3	TRBV7-6	TGTGCCAGCAGCCCTAGCGGGAGGTCCACAGATACGCAGTATTTT	CASSPSGRSTDTQYF
16	.	TRBD2	TRBJ2-2	TRBV7-3	TGTGCCAGCAGCTTACTAGCGGGGAAGAACACCGGGGAGCTGTTTTTT	CASSLLAGKNTGELFF
16	few	.	TRBJ1-2	TRBV7-9	TGTGCCAGCAGCGACCCTGGCGGGGCGCGTCTGTATGGCTACACCTTC	CASSDPGGARLYGYTF
17	.	TRBD1	TRBJ2-6	TRBV27	TGTGCCAGCAGTTCCGGGACAGGTAGCTCTGGGGCCAACGTCCTGACTTTC	CASSSGTGSSGANVLTF
16	few	TRBD2	TRBJ2-1	TRBV9	TGTGCCAGCAGCAACCAAGCGGGAGGGACCTACAATGAGCAGTTCTTC	CASSNQAGGTYNEQFF
14	.	TRBD2	TRBJ2-5	TRBV2	TGTGCCAGCAGAGCTAGCGGGAGTAAGGAGACCCAGTACTTC	CASRASGSKETQYF
22	.	TRBD2	TRBJ2-7	TRBV7-2	TGTGCCAGCAGCTTAGCCCCCTCTTCGGGAGGACTAGCGGGAGTTACGGTGTACGAGCAGTACTTC	CASSLAPSSGGLAGVTVYEQYF
14	.	.	TRBJ1-1	TRBV5-1	TGCGCCAGCAGCCGAGAAGACATGAACACTGAAGCTTTCTTT	CASSREDMNTEAFF
11	.	.	TRBJ2-1	TRBV19	TGTGCCGGGGGCTGGCTCAATGAGCAGTTCTTC	CAGGWLNEQFF
11	.	.	TRBJ1-1	TRBV29-1	TGCAGCGTCCCAAGAGGTACTGAAGCTTTCTTT	CSVPRGTEAFF
15	.	TRBD1	TRBJ2-7	TRBV28	TGTGCCAGCAGTTTTAGGGGGCAGGGGTCTTACGAGCAGTACTTC	CASSFRGQGSYEQYF
16	.	TRBD1	TRBJ2-2	TRBV2	TGTGCCAGCAGTGAATCTGGACAGGGCTACACCGGGGAGCTGTTTTTT	CASSESGQGYTGELFF
12	many	.	TRBJ2-3	TRBV10-3	TGTGCCATCAGTGAGGAAACAGATACGCAGTATTTT	CAISEETDTQYF
10	.	.	TRBJ2-7	TRBV25-1	TGTGCCAGCGGGTCCTACGAGCAGTACTTC	CASGSYEQYF
15	.	TRBD1	TRBJ1-1	TRBV29-1	TGCAGCGTTGATGGTGACAGGGGTAAGGACACTGAAGCTTTCTTT	CSVDGDRGKDTEAFF
13	few	.	TRBJ2-3	TRBV29-1	TGCAGCGTGACCGTAACTAGCACAGATACGCAGTATTTT	CSVTVTSTDTQYF
13	few	.	TRBJ2-7	TRBV5-1	TGCGCCAGCAGCTTAGACGGGGACTACGAGCAGTACTTC	CASSLDGDYEQYF
14	.	.	TRBJ1-2	TRBV5-6	TGTGCCAGCAGCCGAACCCTCAACCCGGGTGGCTACACCTTC	CASSRTLNPGGYTF
13	few	TRBD2	TRBJ2-1	TRBV19	TGTGCCTCAAGCGGGAGATCCTACAATGAGCAGTTCTTC	CASSGRSYNEQFF
15	.	.	TRBJ2-5	TRBV15	TGTGCCACCAGCAGAGCCGGGTCCAAGGGCGAGACCCAGTACTTC	CATSRAGSKGETQYF
12	.	.	TRBJ2-1	TRBV7-9	TGTGCCAGCATCAACGGGGAGGCTAAGCAGTTCTTC	CASINGEAKQFF
15	few	.	TRBJ1-5	TRBV4-1	TGCGCCAGCAGCCAAGTTGCAGGGTTCAATCAGCCCCAGCATTTT	CASSQVAGFNQPQHF
19	few	TRBD2	TRBJ2-6	TRBV4-1	TGCGCCAGCAGCCAAGATCTCCAGCGGGGCAGCTCTGGGGCCAACGTCCTGACTTTC	CASSQDLQRGSSGANVLTF
14	once	.	TRBJ2-3	TRBV25-1	TGTGCCAGCAGTGAATTAGGCAGCACAGATACGCAGTATTTT	CASSELGSTDTQYF
16	few	.	TRBJ2-7	TRBV4-2	TGTGCCAGCAGCCAAGATCTAGGGGCGCCTGCCAACGAGCAGTACTTC	CASSQDLGAPANEQYF
15	.	TRBD2	TRBJ2-7	TRBV6-5	TGTGCCAGCAGTTCTTTAGCGGGAGCCCCCTACGAGCAGTACTTC	CASSSLAGAPYEQYF
11	.	.	TRBJ2-3	TRBV5-6	TGTGCCAGCAGCTTCGACGATACGCAGTATTTT	CASSFDDTQYF